This T cell receptor (beta chain) was identified in a study of blood T cells in healthy people across ages. Background on the study: About one barcoded TCR beta cDNA was captured per two T cells.

PCR was performed a second time for about 7 to 11 cycles using a sample-barcoded 5' primer and a J-beta primer mix. The authors tagged each cDNA molecule using a template-switch adaptor with 12 random nucleotides. TCRdb independently ran MiXCR on the 5' RACE reads; one entry per CDR3 protein. This table holds hundreds of thousands of distinct CDR3 sequences, 35% to 40% found once. This clonotype was seen repeatedly, ten times or more. The antigen is not known. Trimming pared 2 bases from V and 9 bases from J, leaving 14 bases between. The CDR3 length is 14 residues. Looked up from germline, CDR1 is SNHLY and CDR2 is FYNNEI. Findings and limits, study-wide: Naive CD4+ cells and diversity were both higher in long-lived donors than in aged donors.

There were at least 5.5 micrograms of total RNA extracted from every sample. Sequenced material: blood. The receptor was derived from a young man in good health. The chain carries TRBV2 and TRBJ2-1, with D possibly TRBD2 on 6 matching bases. The CDR3 DNA sequence: TGTGCCAGCAGTGAACGGTTCCAGGGAGGTGAGCAGTTCTTC. This sequence encodes CASSERFQGGEQFF.